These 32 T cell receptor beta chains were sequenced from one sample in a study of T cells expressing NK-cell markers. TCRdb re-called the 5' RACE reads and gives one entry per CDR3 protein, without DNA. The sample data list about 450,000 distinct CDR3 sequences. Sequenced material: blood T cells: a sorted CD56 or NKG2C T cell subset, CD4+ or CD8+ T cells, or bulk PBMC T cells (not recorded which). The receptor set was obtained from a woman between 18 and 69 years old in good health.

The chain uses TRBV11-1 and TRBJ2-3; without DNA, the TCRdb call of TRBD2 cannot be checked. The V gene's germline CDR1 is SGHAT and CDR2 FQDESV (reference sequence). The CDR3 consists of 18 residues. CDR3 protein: CASSLRSSSGGVSDTQYF.

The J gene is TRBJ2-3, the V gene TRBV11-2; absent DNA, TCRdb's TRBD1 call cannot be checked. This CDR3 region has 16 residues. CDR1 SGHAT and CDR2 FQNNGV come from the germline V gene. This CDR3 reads CASSLVWTGGTDTQYF.

The CDR3 region is CASKREGGGSKSYEQYF. This sequence joins TRBV2 and TRBJ2-7; absent DNA, TCRdb's TRBD2 call cannot be checked. The CDR3 covers 17 residues. From germline, CDR1 is SNHLY and CDR2 FYNNEI.

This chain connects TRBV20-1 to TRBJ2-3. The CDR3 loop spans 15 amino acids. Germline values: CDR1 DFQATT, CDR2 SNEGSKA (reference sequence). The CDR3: CSAWLHAPSTDTQYF.

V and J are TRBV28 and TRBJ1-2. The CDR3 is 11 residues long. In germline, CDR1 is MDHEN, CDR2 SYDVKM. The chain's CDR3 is CASRAPYGYTF.

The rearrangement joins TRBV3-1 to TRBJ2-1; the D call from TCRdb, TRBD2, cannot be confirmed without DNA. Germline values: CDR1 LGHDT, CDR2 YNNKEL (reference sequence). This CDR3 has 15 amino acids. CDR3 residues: CASSQKVASGDEQFF.

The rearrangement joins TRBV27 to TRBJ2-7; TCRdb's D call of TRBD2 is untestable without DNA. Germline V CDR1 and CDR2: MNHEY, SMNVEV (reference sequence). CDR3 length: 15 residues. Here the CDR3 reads CASSWGLAELYEQYF.

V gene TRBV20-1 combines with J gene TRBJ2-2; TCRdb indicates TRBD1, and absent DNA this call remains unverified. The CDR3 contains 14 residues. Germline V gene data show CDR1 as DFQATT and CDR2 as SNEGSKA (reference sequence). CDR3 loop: CSAPDRGQGGELFF.

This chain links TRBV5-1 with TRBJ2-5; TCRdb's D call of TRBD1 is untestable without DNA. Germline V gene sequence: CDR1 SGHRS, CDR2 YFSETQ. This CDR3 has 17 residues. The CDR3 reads CASRQDRDIGTQETQYF.

The CDR3 loop is CASSPTPSGGRLTDTQYF. The chain combines TRBV14 with TRBJ2-3; TCRdb selects TRBD2, and the lack of DNA leaves this call unchecked. This CDR3 region has 18 residues. The germline V gene has CDR1 SGHDN and CDR2 FVKESK.

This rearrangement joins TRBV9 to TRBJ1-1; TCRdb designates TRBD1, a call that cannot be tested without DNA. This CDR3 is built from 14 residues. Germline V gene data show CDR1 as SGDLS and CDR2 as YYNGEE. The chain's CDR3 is CASSVGTGLTEAFF.

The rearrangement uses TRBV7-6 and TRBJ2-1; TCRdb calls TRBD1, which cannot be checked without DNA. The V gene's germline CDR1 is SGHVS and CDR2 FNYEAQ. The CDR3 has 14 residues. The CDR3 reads CASSLWQGANEQFF.

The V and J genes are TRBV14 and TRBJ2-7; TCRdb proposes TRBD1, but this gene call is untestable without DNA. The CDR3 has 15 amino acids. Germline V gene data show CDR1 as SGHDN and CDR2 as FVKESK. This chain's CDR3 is CASSPVGLGSYEQYF.

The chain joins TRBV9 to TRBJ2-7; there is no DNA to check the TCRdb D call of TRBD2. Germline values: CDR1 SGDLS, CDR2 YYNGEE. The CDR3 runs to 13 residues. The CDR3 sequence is CASSPSPGYEQYF.

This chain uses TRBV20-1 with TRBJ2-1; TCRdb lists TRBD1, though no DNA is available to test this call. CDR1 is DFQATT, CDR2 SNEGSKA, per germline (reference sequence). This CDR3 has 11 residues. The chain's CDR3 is CSAPGGTEQFF.

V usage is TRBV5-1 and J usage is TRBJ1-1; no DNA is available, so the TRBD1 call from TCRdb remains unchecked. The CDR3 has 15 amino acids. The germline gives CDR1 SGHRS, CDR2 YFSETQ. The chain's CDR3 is CASSTSPTGAPEAFF.

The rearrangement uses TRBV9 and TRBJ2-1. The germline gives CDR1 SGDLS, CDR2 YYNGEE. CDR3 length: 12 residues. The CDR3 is CASSGDSNEQFF. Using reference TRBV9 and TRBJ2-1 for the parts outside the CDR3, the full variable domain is DSGVTQTPKHLITATGQRVTLRCSPRSGDLSVYWYQQSLDQGLQFLIQYYNGEERAKGNILERFSAQQFPDLHSELNLSSLELGDSALYFCASSGDSNEQFFGPGTRLTVL.

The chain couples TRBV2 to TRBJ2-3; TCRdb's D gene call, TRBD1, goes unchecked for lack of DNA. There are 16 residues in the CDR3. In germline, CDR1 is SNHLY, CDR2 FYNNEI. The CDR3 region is CASSERVTGFTDTQYF.

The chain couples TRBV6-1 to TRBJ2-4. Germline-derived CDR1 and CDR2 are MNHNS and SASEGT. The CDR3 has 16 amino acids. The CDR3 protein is CASNDSRGVAKNIQYF.

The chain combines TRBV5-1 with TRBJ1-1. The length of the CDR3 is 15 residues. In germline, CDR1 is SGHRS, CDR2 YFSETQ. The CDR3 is CASSPRAGPQPEAFF.

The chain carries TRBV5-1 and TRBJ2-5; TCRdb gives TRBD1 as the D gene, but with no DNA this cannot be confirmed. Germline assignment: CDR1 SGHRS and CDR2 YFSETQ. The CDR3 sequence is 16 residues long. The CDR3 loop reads CASSLMALGPQETQYF.

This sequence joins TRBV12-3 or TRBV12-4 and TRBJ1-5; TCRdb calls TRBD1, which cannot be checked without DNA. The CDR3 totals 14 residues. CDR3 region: CASSLGQANQPQHF.

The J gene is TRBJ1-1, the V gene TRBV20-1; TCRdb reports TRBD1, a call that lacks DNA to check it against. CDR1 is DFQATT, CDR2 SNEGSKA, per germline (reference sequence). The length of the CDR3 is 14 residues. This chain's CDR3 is CSASPGRGQTEAFF.

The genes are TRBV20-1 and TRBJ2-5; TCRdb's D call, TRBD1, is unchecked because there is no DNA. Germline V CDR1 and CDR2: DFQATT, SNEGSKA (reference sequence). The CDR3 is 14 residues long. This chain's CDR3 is CSAIVGVLQETQYF.

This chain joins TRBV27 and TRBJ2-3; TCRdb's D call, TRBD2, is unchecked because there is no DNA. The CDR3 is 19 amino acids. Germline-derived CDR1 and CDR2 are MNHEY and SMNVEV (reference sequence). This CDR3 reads CASSSSSPGTSGRADTQYF.

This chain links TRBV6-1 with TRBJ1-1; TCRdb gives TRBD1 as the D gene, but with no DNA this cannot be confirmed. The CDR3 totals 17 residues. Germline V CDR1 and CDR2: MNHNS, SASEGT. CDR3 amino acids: CASSAGQGMMWNTEAFF.

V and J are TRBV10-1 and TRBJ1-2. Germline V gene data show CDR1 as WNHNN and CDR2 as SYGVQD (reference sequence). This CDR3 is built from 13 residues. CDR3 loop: CASRLREIYGYTF.

CDR3 amino acids: CASSVTGTTSYEQYF. The V gene is TRBV7-2, the J gene TRBJ2-7; the D gene TCRdb calls, TRBD2, cannot be checked with no DNA. The CDR3 consists of 15 residues. CDR1 SGHTA and CDR2 FQGNSA come from the germline V gene.

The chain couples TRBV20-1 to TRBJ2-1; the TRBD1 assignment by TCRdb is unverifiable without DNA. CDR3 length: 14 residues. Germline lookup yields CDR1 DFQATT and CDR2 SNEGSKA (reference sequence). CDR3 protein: CSASAGTGYNEQFF.

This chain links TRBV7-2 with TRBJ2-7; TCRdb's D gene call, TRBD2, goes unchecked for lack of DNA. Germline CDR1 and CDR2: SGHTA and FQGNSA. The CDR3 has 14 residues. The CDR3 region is CASSLGLATLEQYF.

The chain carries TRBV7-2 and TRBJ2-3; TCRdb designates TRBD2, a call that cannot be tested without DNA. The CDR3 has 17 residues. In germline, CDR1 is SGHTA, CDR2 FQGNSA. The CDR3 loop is CASSPQLAGGNTDTQYF.

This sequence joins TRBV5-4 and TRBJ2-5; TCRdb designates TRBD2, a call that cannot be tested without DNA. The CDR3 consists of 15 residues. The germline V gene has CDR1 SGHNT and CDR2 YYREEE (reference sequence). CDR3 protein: CASSRTGLAEETQYF.